The source of this T cell receptor (beta chain) is a study of T cell responses to AZD1222 COVID-19 vaccine. Background on the study: Pooled in the analysis were second doses at about 4 or about 12 weeks. Study observations and caveats: Baseline testing showed seropositivity in only 6 or 7 AZD1222 recipients.

J gave up 8 bases and V 1 base, and 5 bases lay outside the gene matches. The CDR3 contains 14 residues. The germline CDR1 and CDR2 sequences are GTSNPN and SVGIG (reference sequence). This clone was picked up a small number of times. Antigen specificity is unknown. Profiling relied on immunoSEQ multiplex PCR, and the TCRdb table lists in-frame clones only, not all of them. This sample has about 96,000 clones, with around 89% found just once. This sequence originates from an adult in good health. The sequenced sample was peripheral blood, obtained on day 0 of AZD1222 vaccination. J is TRBJ1-2 and V is TRBV30, with 12 positions matching TRBD1. CDR3 sequence reads: CAWSGGQGAHGYTF. The CDR3 DNA is TGTGCCTGGAGTGGGGGACAGGGGGCGCACGGCTACACCTTC. The complete variable domain, with remaining parts taken from reference TRBV30 and TRBJ1-2, reads SQTIHQWPATLVQPVGSPLSLECTVEGTSNPNLYWYRQAAGRGLQLLFYSVGIGQISSEVPQNLSASRPQDRQFILSSKKLLLSDSGFYLCAWSGGQGAHGYTFGSGTRLTVV.